This T cell receptor (beta chain) was recovered during a study of T-cell reconstitution after alpha-beta-depleted transplantation in children. Whole-study results and caveats: The study reportedly traced alpha-beta T cells about two months after transplant to several hundred expanded graft clones. Recipient T cells and thymic progenitors that survived gave rise to the high TCRbeta diversity observed at day 60 in some patients.

Library preparation (for TCRbeta) was performed with unique molecular identifiers. TCRdb analysed the PCR reads with MiXCR anew, one entry per CDR3 protein. The sample lists just under 250,000 distinct CDR3 sequences, roughly 25% occurring once. CDR1 and CDR2 from the germline V gene are SGDLS and YYNGEE. Trimming cost V 3 bases and J 2 bases, with 9 bases left between them. This CDR3 contains 14 residues. About this clonotype itself: Antigen: not known.

This TCR came from a girl aged 2 to 9 with Fanconi anemia, due to receive a stem cell transplant. Sequenced here: PBMCs, sampled before TCRalphabeta/CD19-depleted stem cell transplant. The chain is built from TRBV9 and TRBJ2-1; no clear D gene. CDR3 in amino acids: CASSAGGAYNEQFF. CDR3 coding DNA: TGTGCCAGCAGCGCGGGTGGGGCCTACAATGAGCAGTTCTTC. Filled out from reference TRBV9 and TRBJ2-1, the complete variable domain reads DSGVTQTPKHLITATGQRVTLRCSPRSGDLSVYWYQQSLDQGLQFLIQYYNGEERAKGNILERFSAQQFPDLHSELNLSSLELGDSALYFCASSAGGAYNEQFFGPGTRLTVL.